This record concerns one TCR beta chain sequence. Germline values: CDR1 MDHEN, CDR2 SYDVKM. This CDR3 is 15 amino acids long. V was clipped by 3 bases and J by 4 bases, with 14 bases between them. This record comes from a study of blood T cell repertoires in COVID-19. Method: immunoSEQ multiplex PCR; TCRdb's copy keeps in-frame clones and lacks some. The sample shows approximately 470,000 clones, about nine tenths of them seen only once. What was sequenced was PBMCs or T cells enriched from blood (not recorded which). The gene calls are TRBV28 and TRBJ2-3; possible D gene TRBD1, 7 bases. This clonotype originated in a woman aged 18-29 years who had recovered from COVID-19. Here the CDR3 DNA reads TGTGCCAGCAGTTTTGGAGGGACAGAGTCAGATACGCAGTATTTT. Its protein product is CASSFGGTESDTQYF.